The next 13 T cell receptor beta chains were all read from a single sample in a study of T cell changes during pregnancy in multiple sclerosis. Repertoires were generated with immunoSEQ multiplex PCR, while TCRdb's copy carries only in-frame clones and drops some. The sample lists 55,000 or so clones; around 90% were seen once. The starting material was CD4+ T cells from peripheral blood mononuclear cells, obtained in the first trimester of pregnancy. These receptors all come from a female donor with multiple sclerosis, enrolled in a pregnancy study.

V gene TRBV19 combines with J gene TRBJ1-5; 10 bases map to TRBD1. The CDR3 totals 14 residues. V lost 5 bases to trimming and J lost 4 bases; unmatched junction nucleotides: 2. The germline V gene encodes CDR1 LNHDA and CDR2 SQIVND (reference sequence). The CDR3 DNA is TGTGCCAGTAGTTCGGGACAGGGGAATCAGCCCCAGCATTTT. Residues: CASSSGQGNQPQHF.

The chain links TRBV18 to TRBJ1-1; TRBD1 might be the D (5 bases). With 0 bases removed from V and 3 bases from J, the gap between germline ends came to 11 bases. The CDR3 has 15 amino acids. The germline gives CDR1 KGHSH, CDR2 LQKENI. The CDR3 DNA reads as TGTGCCAGCTCACCACCCCGATCAGGGCACACTGAAGCTTTCTTT. Its translation: CASSPPRSGHTEAFF.

The CDR3 protein is CASSRRSVSSTDTQYF. The CDR3, as DNA: TGTGCCAGCAGCCGAAGGAGCGTGTCTAGCACAGATACGCAGTATTTT. The chain has TRBV7-9 and TRBJ2-3; no clear D. V was shortened by 5 bases and J by 0 bases, with 15 bases between the two germline ends. This CDR3 is built from 16 residues. From germline, CDR1 is SEHNR and CDR2 FQNEAQ (reference sequence).

Points on this clone: Germline is not matched at one junction end, which may reflect a read error. The chain employs TRBV6-5 and TRBJ2-1, with D possibly matching TRBD2 (6 bases). The CDR3 covers 14 residues. The germline V gene encodes CDR1 MNHEY and CDR2 SVGAGI. The CDR3, as DNA: TGTGCCAGCAAAGGGCTAGCGTCCTCCAATGAGCAGTTCTTC. Protein: CASKGLASSNEQFF.

This chain joins TRBV6-6 and TRBJ2-5; 11 nucleotides match TRBD2. The last part of the DNA fits TRBJ2-7 better; the J call may be wrong. The germline gives CDR1 MNHNY, CDR2 SVGAGI (reference sequence). This CDR3 comprises 14 residues. CDR3 amino acids: CATQTSGKSYEQYF. The DNA for the CDR3 is TGTGCCACCCAGACTAGCGGGAAAAGCTACGAGCAGTACTTC.

The rearrangement joins TRBV7-9 to TRBJ2-4; 7 bases map to TRBD1. The CDR3 sequence is 16 residues long. Looked up from germline, CDR1 is SEHNR and CDR2 is FQNEAQ (reference sequence). With 5 bases clipped from V and 6 bases from J, the junction kept 13 bases outside the gene matches. The CDR3, as DNA: TGTGCCAGCAGCCCCCGGACAGGCAGTCGGACAAACATTCAGTACTTC. Amino acid sequence: CASSPRTGSRTNIQYF.

The chain links TRBV18 to TRBJ2-1; TRBD2 aligns across 7 bases. V was clipped by 3 bases and J by 5 bases; unmatched bases: 13. Germline lookup yields CDR1 KGHSH and CDR2 LQKENI. The CDR3 extends over 17 amino acids. CDR3 nucleotides: TGTGCCAGCTCACCCTTACCATCTAGCGGAGGGAACAATGAGCAGTTCTTC. Its translation: CASSPLPSSGGNNEQFF. The variable domain in full, completed from reference TRBV18 and TRBJ2-1, reads NAGVMQNPRHLVRRRGQEARLRCSPMKGHSHVYWYRQLPEEGLKFMVYLQKENIIDESGMPKERFSAEFPKEGPSILRIQQVVRGDSAAYFCASSPLPSSGGNNEQFFGPGTRLTVL.

The gene calls are TRBV27 and TRBJ1-6, with a tentative D call TRBD1 (5 bases). V lost 6 bases to trimming and J lost 7 bases, with 16 bases between them. Germline assignment: CDR1 MNHEY and CDR2 SMNVEV (reference sequence). This CDR3 is 15 amino acids long. The CDR3 DNA reads TGTGCCAGCAGGGACTCAGGGAGGGGAAATTCACCCCTCCACTTT. Residues: CASRDSGRGNSPLHF.

On this clone: One end of the junction does not line up with germline, which may come from a read error. V usage is TRBV30 and J usage is TRBJ2-1; D is uncertain. CDR1 and CDR2 (germline): GTSNPN, SVGIG (reference sequence). The CDR3 covers 12 residues. Here the CDR3 DNA reads TGTACCTGGAGCCGAGCCTATAATGAGCAGTTCTTC. Residues: CTWSRAYNEQFF.

The V gene is TRBV14, the J gene TRBJ1-1, with D perhaps matching TRBD1 (5 bases). Germline lookup yields CDR1 SGHDN and CDR2 FVKESK. The CDR3 extends over 14 amino acids. V lost 3 bases and J lost 6, with 14 bases in between. The CDR3 DNA follows: TGTGCCAGCAGCCATGGGGGGGTAGCCCCTGAAGCTTTCTTT. Protein sequence: CASSHGGVAPEAFF.

The chain carries TRBV19 and TRBJ1-1; D might be TRBD1 (5 bases). The length of the CDR3 is 15 residues. Germline CDR1 LNHDA, CDR2 SQIVND (reference sequence). V lost 3 bases to trimming and J lost 7 bases, with 18 bases between them. CDR3 nucleotide sequence: TGTGCCAGTAGTATTCGCCGGACACACCCGGTTGAAGCTTTCTTT. Protein sequence: CASSIRRTHPVEAFF.

This chain links TRBV10-3 with TRBJ2-7; 9 bases match TRBD1. V lost 6 bases, J lost 3 bases, and 6 bases stayed unmatched. The CDR3 totals 14 residues. Per the germline V gene, CDR1 is ENHRY and CDR2 is SYGVKD. The DNA for the CDR3 is TGTGCCATCAGGCCCGGGACAGGGCACTACGAGCAGTACTTC. Residues: CAIRPGTGHYEQYF.

The chain links TRBV30 to TRBJ2-7, with 9 bases aligning to TRBD2. Germline V CDR1 and CDR2: GTSNPN, SVGIG (reference sequence). The V gene end was trimmed by 5 bases and the J gene end by 2 bases; junction bases not matched to a gene: 4. CDR3 length equals 13 residues. The CDR3 loop reads CAWAIAGAYEQYF. CDR3 DNA: TGTGCCTGGGCAATAGCGGGGGCCTACGAGCAGTACTTC.